A single sample gave rise to the 16 T cell receptor beta chains below, sequenced in a study of T cell responses to AZD1222 COVID-19 vaccine. Assay used: immunoSEQ multiplex PCR; TCRdb lists only in-frame clones, some missing. The sample has around 130,000 clones; around 90% are singletons. Sequencing used peripheral blood, obtained 28 days after the second AZD1222 dose. The receptors originated from an adult who received the AZD1222 COVID-19 vaccine.

The chain has TRBV5-1 and TRBJ1-2, with TRBD1 matching 9 bases. Germline V gives CDR1 SGHRS, CDR2 YFSETQ. V shed 1 base, J shed 6 bases, and the junction held 7 bases outside the gene matches. This CDR3 has 15 residues. The CDR3 bases are TGCGCCAGCAGCTTGTCACAGGGGGCTATTAATGGCTACACCTTC. Encoded protein: CASSLSQGAINGYTF.

A note on this clone: One end of the junction does not line up with germline, which may come from a read error. The chain recombines TRBV2 with TRBJ1-4; D perhaps matches TRBD1 (6 bases). Germline CDR1 SNHLY, CDR2 FYNNEI. This CDR3 has 15 residues. This chain's CDR3 is CASNEQGESSEKLFF. As DNA, the CDR3 is TGTGCCAGCAATGAACAGGGTGAGAGTAGTGAAAAACTGTTTTTT.

The chain has TRBV4-2 and TRBJ1-5; D gene ambiguous. The CDR3 is 13 residues long. Germline values: CDR1 LGHNA, CDR2 YNFKEQ. Trimming shortened V by 0 bases and J by 4 bases, and 4 bases separated the two germline ends. This chain's CDR3 is CASSQELNQPQHF. For the CDR3, the DNA is TGTGCCAGCAGCCAAGAACTGAATCAGCCCCAGCATTTT.

This chain joins TRBV18 and TRBJ1-5; TRBD1 aligns across 8 bases. The CDR3 has 13 amino acids. After removal of 6 bases from V and 5 bases from J, the junction contained 3 bases not matched to a gene. Germline lookup yields CDR1 KGHSH and CDR2 LQKENI. The CDR3 region is CASSDRVDQPQHF. Here the CDR3 DNA reads TGTGCCAGCTCGGACAGGGTAGATCAGCCCCAGCATTTT.

Note on this clone: The junction shows a germline mismatch at one end, possibly a read error. The chain recombines TRBV7-7 with TRBJ2-1; 8 bases are shared with TRBD2. The CDR3 is made up of 15 amino acids. The germline V gene has CDR1 SSHAT and CDR2 FNYEAQ (reference sequence). CDR3 residues: CASSLGAGGYNEQFF. The CDR3 DNA sequence: TGTGCTAGCAGCTTAGGCGCGGGGGGCTACAATGAGCAGTTCTTC.

The V and J genes are TRBV12-3 or TRBV12-4 and TRBJ2-1, with TRBD1 matching 9 bases. The CDR3 is made up of 13 amino acids. V lost 6 bases, J lost 7 bases, and 4 bases stayed unmatched. DNA of the CDR3: TGTGCCAGCAGACGGGGACAGGGTAATGAGCAGTTCTTC. It translates to CASRRGQGNEQFF.

The V and J genes are TRBV5-4 and TRBJ2-1; no clear D gene. Trimming removed 2 bases at V and 0 bases at J, with 6 bases between. The CDR3 extends over 14 amino acids. In germline, CDR1 is SGHNT, CDR2 YYREEE (reference sequence). The CDR3, as DNA: TGTGCCAGCAGCTTCCAGAGCTCCTACAATGAGCAGTTCTTC. Translation gives CASSFQSSYNEQFF. The entire variable domain, with the rest obtained from reference TRBV5-4 and TRBJ2-1, is as follows: ETGVTQSPTHLIKTRGQQVTLRCSSQSGHNTVSWYQQALGQGPQFIFQYYREEENGRGNFPPRFSGLQFPNYSSELNVNALELDDSALYLCASSFQSSYNEQFFGPGTRLTVL.

This rearrangement joins TRBV9 to TRBJ1-1; D not resolved. CDR3 length equals 13 residues. CDR1 SGDLS and CDR2 YYNGEE come from the germline V gene. The V and J ends lost 4 bases and 0 bases respectively, with 7 bases between them. The CDR3 protein is CASSPSLNTEAFF. The DNA of the CDR3 is TGTGCCAGCAGCCCTTCACTGAACACTGAAGCTTTCTTT. Based on the CDR3 plus reference TRBV9 and TRBJ1-1, the full variable domain is DSGVTQTPKHLITATGQRVTLRCSPRSGDLSVYWYQQSLDQGLQFLIQYYNGEERAKGNILERFSAQQFPDLHSELNLSSLELGDSALYFCASSPSLNTEAFFGQGTRLTVV.

The V and J genes are TRBV7-2 and TRBJ1-1; D uncertain. This CDR3 contains 15 residues. Germline-derived CDR1 and CDR2 are SGHTA and FQGNSA. The V end was cut by 7 bases, the J end by 1 base, with 16 bases between. In DNA form, the CDR3 reads TGTGCCAGCAACCTATCGGGGAACCAGAACACTGAAGCTTTCTTT. This encodes CASNLSGNQNTEAFF.

The genes are TRBV30 and TRBJ2-3; TRBD1 is a possible D gene (6 bases). Trimming pared 2 bases from V and 1 base from J, leaving 10 bases between. CDR1 is GTSNPN and CDR2 is SVGIG in the germline V gene (reference sequence). The CDR3 extends over 14 amino acids. The CDR3: CAWSYNRGTDTQYF. The CDR3 nucleotides are TGTGCCTGGAGTTATAACAGGGGCACAGATACGCAGTATTTT.

This clone was detected a few times. The chain is built from TRBV5-1 and TRBJ1-1, with a weak D call TRBD1 (5 bases). Germline CDR1 SGHRS, CDR2 YFSETQ. The CDR3 runs 14 residues. Trimming shortened V by 6 bases and J by 1 base, and 13 bases separated the two germline ends. The CDR3 here is CASTMGTQNTEAFF. CDR3 bases: TGCGCCAGCACGATGGGGACGCAGAACACTGAAGCTTTCTTT.

V is TRBV19 and J is TRBJ1-5, with D hard to call. Germline values: CDR1 LNHDA, CDR2 SQIVND (reference sequence). V was shortened by 7 bases and J by 4 bases, with 17 bases between the two germline ends. This CDR3 region has 15 residues. Here the CDR3 DNA reads TGTGCCAGTAAAATCCCCGGCCGGCCTAATCAGCCCCAGCATTTT. Its translation is CASKIPGRPNQPQHF.

The chain links TRBV7-2 to TRBJ1-5; perhaps TRBD1 as D (6 bases). The CDR3 length is 14 residues. Germline CDR1 reads SGHTA; CDR2 reads FQGNSA. The ends were cut back, 5 bases at V and 7 bases at J, with 15 bases in the middle. The CDR3 nucleotides are TGTGCCAGCAGCCCGACCAACAGGGCCCAGCCCCAGCATTTT. Its protein product is CASSPTNRAQPQHF.

The CDR3 sequence is CATAREHF. CDR3 sequence (DNA): TGTGCCACCGCCCGTGAGCATTTT. The rearrangement links TRBV24-1 to TRBJ1-5; D uncertain. This CDR3 is built from 8 residues. The V gene lost 9 bases and the J gene lost 14 bases, with 7 bases spanning the gap. Per germline, CDR1 KGHDR and CDR2 SFDVKD.

As concerns this clone: Other nucleotide sequences from this sample produce the same CDR3. The chain is built from TRBV6-2 or TRBV6-3 and TRBJ1-1, with D perhaps matching TRBD1 (5 bases). Germline CDR1 and CDR2: MNHEY and SVGEGT. V was clipped by 2 bases and J by 4 bases, with 8 bases between them. This CDR3 comprises 13 residues. The CDR3 DNA sequence: TGTGCCAGCAGTTACAGGGGCGGCACTGAAGCTTTCTTT. Amino acid sequence: CASSYRGGTEAFF.

V usage is TRBV24-1 and J usage is TRBJ1-2, with unresolved D. The CDR3 has 13 amino acids. The V and J ends lost 3 bases and 8 bases respectively, with 12 bases between them. The V gene's germline CDR1 is KGHDR and CDR2 SFDVKD. CDR3 region: CATSDPDSGGYTF. The CDR3 DNA follows: TGTGCCACCAGTGATCCGGACTCGGGAGGCTACACCTTC.